The next 14 T cell receptor beta chains were all read from a single sample in a study of OX40 agonist ivuxolimab in advanced cancers. This table comes from immunoSEQ multiplex PCR, and its TCRdb copy is limited to in-frame clones, with some not included. The top ten clones hold under 0.95% of a sample with approximately 110,000 clones, less than 95% of them seen once. This specimen consisted of CD4+ or CD8+ T cells sorted from blood, obtained in a trial of the OX40 agonist ivuxolimab. The source is an adult with an advanced solid tumor such as melanoma, head and neck, liver or kidney cancer.

V usage is TRBV5-1 and J usage is TRBJ2-1, with 16 bases identical to TRBD2. Trimming at V came to 3 bases and at J to 4 bases, leaving 4 bases not matched to a gene. In germline, CDR1 is SGHRS, CDR2 YFSETQ. The CDR3 totals 17 residues. This CDR3 is CASSSGTSGRAYNEQFF. CDR3 DNA: TGCGCCAGCAGCTCCGGGACTAGCGGGAGGGCTTACAATGAGCAGTTCTTC.

J is TRBJ2-3 and V is TRBV11-3; 11 bases match TRBD1. The CDR3 has 17 residues. V gave up 1 base and J gave up 6 bases; unmatched junction bases: 9. Germline V gives CDR1 SGHNT, CDR2 YENEEA. The DNA for the CDR3 is TGTGCCAGCAGCTTAGGTATCGGGACAGGGGGATCCGATACGCAGTATTTT. It encodes CASSLGIGTGGSDTQYF. Full variable domain (rest looked up from reference TRBV11-3 and TRBJ2-3): EAGVVQSPRYKIIEKKQPVAFWCNPISGHNTLYWYLQNLGQGPELLIRYENEEAVDDSQLPKDRFSAERLKGVDSTLKIQPAELGDSAVYLCASSLGIGTGGSDTQYFGPGTRLTVL.

The chain uses TRBV7-2 and TRBJ2-2; D unclear. Germline-derived CDR1 and CDR2 are SGHTA and FQGNSA. V dropped 5 bases and J dropped 2 bases, with 12 bases sitting between them. The CDR3 is 15 residues long. The CDR3: CASSPRYKNTGELFF. CDR3 sequence (DNA): TGTGCCAGCAGCCCCCGTTACAAAAACACCGGGGAGCTGTTTTTT.

The V gene is TRBV7-3, the J gene TRBJ1-6; tentative D call: TRBD1 (5 bases). Germline CDR1 and CDR2: SGHTA and FQGTGA. The V end was cut by 0 bases, the J end by 6 bases, with 6 bases between. This CDR3 region has 14 residues. The CDR3 bases are TGTGCCAGCAGCTTAACGGGACCTAATTCACCCCTCCACTTT. Its protein product is CASSLTGPNSPLHF.

The V gene is TRBV30, the J gene TRBJ1-2, with no clear D. Germline CDR1 reads GTSNPN; CDR2 reads SVGIG (reference sequence). The CDR3 is 12 residues long. The V gene lost 3 bases and the J gene lost 0 bases, with 5 bases spanning the gap. CDR3 coding DNA: TGTGCCTGGAGGTTCTCTAACTATGGCTACACCTTC. This sequence encodes CAWRFSNYGYTF. Supplemented by reference TRBV30 and TRBJ1-2, the full variable domain reads SQTIHQWPATLVQPVGSPLSLECTVEGTSNPNLYWYRQAAGRGLQLLFYSVGIGQISSEVPQNLSASRPQDRQFILSSKKLLLSDSGFYLCAWRFSNYGYTFGSGTRLTVV.

The chain couples TRBV7-8 to TRBJ2-4, with 11 bases lining up with TRBD1. The germline CDR1 and CDR2 sequences are SGHVS and FQNEAQ. J lost 8 bases, V lost 2 bases, and 2 bases had no gene match. This CDR3 spans 14 amino acids. The CDR3 spells CASSLRDRGDIQYF. The CDR3 DNA reads TGTGCCAGCAGCTTACGGGACAGGGGGGACATTCAGTACTTC.

This clone was seen a few times. The chain employs TRBV9 and TRBJ1-2; D is ambiguous. The CDR3 is made up of 13 amino acids. Germline CDR1 is SGDLS and CDR2 is YYNGEE. Trimming shortened V by 3 bases and J by 3 bases, and 9 bases separated the two germline ends. CDR3 region: CASSERADYGYTF. DNA of the CDR3: TGTGCCAGCAGCGAAAGGGCGGACTATGGCTACACCTTC.

CDR3 sequence: CAISEDLTGGESNTIYF. The CDR3, as DNA: TGTGCCATCAGTGAGGACTTGACAGGGGGAGAGTCCAACACCATATATTTT. This sequence joins TRBV10-3 and TRBJ1-3; TRBD1 agrees at 9 bases. Germline loops: CDR1 ENHRY, CDR2 SYGVKD. The CDR3 extends over 17 amino acids. The V and J ends lost 2 bases and 7 bases, in that order; junction bases with no gene match: 12.

The chain couples TRBV18 to TRBJ1-2, with 8 positions matching TRBD1. The V segment lost 3 bases and the J segment 3 bases; nucleotides outside the gene matches: 6. Germline lookup yields CDR1 KGHSH and CDR2 LQKENI. This CDR3 spans 15 amino acids. This CDR3 is CASSPSPDRDYGYTF. The CDR3 nucleotides are TGTGCCAGCTCACCCTCCCCGGACAGGGACTATGGCTACACCTTC.

This chain uses TRBV9 with TRBJ2-7; D perhaps matches TRBD2 (5 bases). The V end was cut by 0 bases, the J end by 0 bases, with 10 bases between. CDR3 size: 15 residues. Germline CDR1 SGDLS, CDR2 YYNGEE. As DNA, the CDR3 is TGTGCCAGCAGCGTAGGAAGGGAGAACTCCTACGAGCAGTACTTC. It specifies CASSVGRENSYEQYF.

The chain is built from TRBV9 and TRBJ2-1; perhaps TRBD2 as D (6 bases). Trimming took 6 bases from V and 7 from J, leaving 20 bases between them. CDR1 is SGDLS, CDR2 YYNGEE, per germline. This CDR3 contains 15 residues. CDR3 sequence reads: CASKRDGEVMNEQFF. The CDR3, as DNA: TGTGCCAGCAAAAGGGACGGGGAGGTTATGAATGAGCAGTTCTTC.

The J gene is TRBJ2-7, the V gene TRBV2, with TRBD2 matching 7 bases. This CDR3 has 16 amino acids. Germline loops: CDR1 SNHLY, CDR2 FYNNEI. The J segment lost 0 bases and the V segment lost 7 bases, leaving 12 bases of the junction unmatched. The CDR3 loop is CASTRGSRLASYEQYF. The CDR3, as DNA: TGTGCCAGCACCCGTGGGTCCAGACTAGCCTCCTACGAGCAGTACTTC.

The chain uses TRBV6-4 and TRBJ2-3; 8 nucleotides match TRBD2. The V and J ends lost 2 bases and 3 bases, in that order; junction bases with no gene match: 7. The V gene's germline CDR1 is MRHNA and CDR2 SNTAGT. The CDR3 sequence is 16 residues long. The CDR3 DNA is TGTGCCAGCAGTGACGTGTCGGGAGGGGGGACAGATACGCAGTATTTT. It encodes CASSDVSGGGTDTQYF.

The rearrangement joins TRBV7-9 to TRBJ1-4, with D uncertain. The CDR3 runs 13 residues. Germline assignment: CDR1 SEHNR and CDR2 FQNEAQ (reference sequence). The ends were cut back, 0 bases at V and 11 bases at J, with 10 bases in the middle. The CDR3 nucleotides read TGTGCCAGCAGCTTAGCGGGAGATGGGAAACTGTTTTTT. This sequence encodes CASSLAGDGKLFF.